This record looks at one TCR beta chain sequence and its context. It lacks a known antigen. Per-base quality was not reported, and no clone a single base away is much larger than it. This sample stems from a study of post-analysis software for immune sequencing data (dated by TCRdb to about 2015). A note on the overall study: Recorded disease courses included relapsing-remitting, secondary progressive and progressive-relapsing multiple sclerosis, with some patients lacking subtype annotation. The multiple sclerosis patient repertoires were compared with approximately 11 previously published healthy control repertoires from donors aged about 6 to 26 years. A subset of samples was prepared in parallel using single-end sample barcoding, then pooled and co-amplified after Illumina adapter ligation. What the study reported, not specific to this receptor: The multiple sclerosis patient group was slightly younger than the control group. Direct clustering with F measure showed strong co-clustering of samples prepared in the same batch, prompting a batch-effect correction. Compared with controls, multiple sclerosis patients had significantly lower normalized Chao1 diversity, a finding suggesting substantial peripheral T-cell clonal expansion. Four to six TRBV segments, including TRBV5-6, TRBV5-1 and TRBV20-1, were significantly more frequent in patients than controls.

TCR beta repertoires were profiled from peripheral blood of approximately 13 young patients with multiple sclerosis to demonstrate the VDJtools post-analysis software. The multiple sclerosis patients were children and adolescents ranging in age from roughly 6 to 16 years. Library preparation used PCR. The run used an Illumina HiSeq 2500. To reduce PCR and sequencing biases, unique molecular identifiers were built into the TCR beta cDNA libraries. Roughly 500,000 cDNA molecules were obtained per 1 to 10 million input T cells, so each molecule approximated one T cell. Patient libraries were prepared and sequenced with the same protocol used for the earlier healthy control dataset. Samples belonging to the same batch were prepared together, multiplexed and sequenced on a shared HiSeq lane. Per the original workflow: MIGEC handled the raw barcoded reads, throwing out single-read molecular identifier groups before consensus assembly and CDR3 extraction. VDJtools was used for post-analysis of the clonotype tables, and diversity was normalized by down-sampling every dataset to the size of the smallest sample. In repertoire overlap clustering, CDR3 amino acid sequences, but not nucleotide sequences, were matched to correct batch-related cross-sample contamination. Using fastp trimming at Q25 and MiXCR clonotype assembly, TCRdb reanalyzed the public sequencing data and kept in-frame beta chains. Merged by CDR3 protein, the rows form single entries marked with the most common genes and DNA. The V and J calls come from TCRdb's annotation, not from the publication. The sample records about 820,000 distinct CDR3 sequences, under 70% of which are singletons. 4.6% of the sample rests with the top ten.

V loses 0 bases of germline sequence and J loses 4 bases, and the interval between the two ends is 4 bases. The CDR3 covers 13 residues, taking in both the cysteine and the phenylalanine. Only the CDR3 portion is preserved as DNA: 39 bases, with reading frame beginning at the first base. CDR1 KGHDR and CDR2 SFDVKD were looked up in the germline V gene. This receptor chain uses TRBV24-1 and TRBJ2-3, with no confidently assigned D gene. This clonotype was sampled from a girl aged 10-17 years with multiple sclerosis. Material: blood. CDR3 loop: CATSDLWADTQYF. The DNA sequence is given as TGTGCCACCAGTGATTTGTGGGCAGATACGCAGTATTTT.